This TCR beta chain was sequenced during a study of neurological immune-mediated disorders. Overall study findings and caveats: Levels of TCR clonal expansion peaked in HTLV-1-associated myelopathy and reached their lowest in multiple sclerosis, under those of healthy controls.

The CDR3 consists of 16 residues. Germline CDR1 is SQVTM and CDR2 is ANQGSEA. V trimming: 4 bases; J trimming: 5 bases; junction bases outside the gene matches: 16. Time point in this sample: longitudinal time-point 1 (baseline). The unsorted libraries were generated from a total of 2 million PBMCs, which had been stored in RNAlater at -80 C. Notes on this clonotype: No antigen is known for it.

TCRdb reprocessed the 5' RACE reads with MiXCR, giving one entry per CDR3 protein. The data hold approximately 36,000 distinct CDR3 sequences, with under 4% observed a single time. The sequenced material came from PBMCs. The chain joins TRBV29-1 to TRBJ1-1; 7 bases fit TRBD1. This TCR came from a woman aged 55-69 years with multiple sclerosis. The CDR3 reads CSVVKYVGGRGTEAFF. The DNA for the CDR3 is TGCAGCGTTGTAAAATATGTAGGGGGCCGGGGGACTGAAGCTTTCTTT.